These T cell receptor beta chains were read from a single sample in a study of T cells in tuberculosis. Some clones are missing from TCRdb's copy, which holds only in-frame ones; the method was immunoSEQ multiplex PCR. The sample yields 23,000 or so clones, about 95% seen once. Sample: PBMCs. The receptors were gathered from a donor between 5 and 29 years old with latent tuberculosis or without tuberculosis infection. Both conserved end residues are part of each CDR3.

v_call,cdr3_aa
TRBV6-4,CASSEGGGTEAFF
TRBV5-1,CASSFFPLTALDGANVLTF
TRBV5-1,CASSSEGTSGVGSYNEQFF
TRBV23-1,CASSCTYSRMNTEAFF
TRBV10-1,CASSGDRANTGELFF
TRBV5-6,CASSTGTGLYGYTF
TRBV6-6,CASSKAGVEEGYTF
TRBV2,CASSGLGADTQYF
TRBV10-3,CAISAGQGGEKLFF
TRBV9,CASSTRQGENIQYF
TRBV5-1,CASSSGPGGGPPKAEAFF
TRBV28,CASSFGTGGDQPQHF
TRBV18,CASSPREGGNTEAFF
TRBV4-1,CASSQGGVEETQYF
TRBV7-2,CASSLGVAGQGRDEQFF
TRBV28,CASSTGYQPQHF
TRBV5-1,CASSWAGGGGYTF
TRBV6-6,CATTRGPSSGNTIYF
TRBV11-2,CASSPVGRTGSYEQYF
TRBV9,CASSVVIQGGTDTQYF
TRBV10-2,CASRGRGDYGYTF
TRBV5-6,CASRPGVYFTDTQYF